The 20 T cell receptor beta chains presented below share a single source sample, sequenced in a study of circulating CD8 cells and anti-PD-1 response in melanoma. Four subsets defined by PD-1 and/or TIGIT were sorted from live CD3+CD8+TCRalphabeta+ cells. TCR libraries were prepared from roughly 14 ng of total RNA with the QIAseq Immune Repertoire TCR panel. Via MiXCR, TCRdb re-called the reads, giving one row per CDR3 protein. The sample yields roughly 790 distinct CDR3 sequences, roughly 13% seen once. This material consisted of CD8+ T cells from PBMCs, taken at baseline or after one month of anti-PD-1 therapy (not recorded which). The receptors shown here come from a human donor with melanoma.

This clonotype is termed medium-sized (0.01 to 0.1%). The chain uses TRBV7-8 and TRBJ1-5, with D maybe TRBD1 (6 bases). Trimming stripped 2 bases from V and 3 bases from J, with 11 bases between. Germline loops: CDR1 SGHVS, CDR2 FQNEAQ. This CDR3 contains 15 residues. The CDR3 DNA sequence: TGTGCCAGCAGCTTACTAAGGGGGAACAATCAGCCCCAGCATTTT. Its protein is CASSLLRGNNQPQHF.

This clonotype rates as large. The gene calls are TRBV7-9 and TRBJ2-3, with D unclear. The CDR3 is 14 residues long. CDR1 is SEHNR and CDR2 is FQNEAQ in the germline V gene (reference sequence). Trimming took off 2 bases at V and 2 bases at J, with 8 bases between the two ends. The CDR3 DNA sequence: TGTGCCAGCAGCTTAAGTCAGTCCACAGATACGCAGTATTTT. Its protein is CASSLSQSTDTQYF.

By share, this clonotype counts as medium-sized. The J gene is TRBJ1-1, the V gene TRBV5-8; no reliable D call. The CDR3 is 12 amino acids. CDR1 and CDR2 from the germline V gene are SGHTS and YDEGEE. V gave up 2 bases and J gave up 1 base, with 3 bases separating them. CDR3 DNA sequence: TGTGCCAGCAGCTTTGGGAACACTGAAGCTTTCTTT. Its translation: CASSFGNTEAFF.

This rearrangement joins TRBV19 to TRBJ1-3; no clear D. Germline lookup yields CDR1 LNHDA and CDR2 SQIVND (reference sequence). The CDR3 loop spans 12 amino acids. V lost 7 bases and J lost 0, with 4 bases in between. CDR3 in DNA: TGTGCCAGTACCCACTCTGGAAACACCATATATTTT. Protein product: CASTHSGNTIYF.

The genes are TRBV12-3 or TRBV12-4 and TRBJ1-1, with 11 bases lining up with TRBD1. V trimming: 3 bases; J trimming: 6 bases; junction bases outside the gene matches: 6. This CDR3 has 15 residues. The CDR3 region is CASSFTGTGGSEAFF. The CDR3 bases are TGTGCCAGCAGTTTTACCGGGACAGGGGGTTCTGAAGCTTTCTTT.

V is TRBV2 and J is TRBJ1-5; possibly TRBD1 for D (6 bases). Germline V gene sequence: CDR1 SNHLY, CDR2 FYNNEI. V was pared by 4 bases and J by 4 bases, with 20 bases between. CDR3 length equals 17 residues. Written as DNA, the CDR3 is TGTGCCAGCAGTGTTACCTGGGGGGACACCTTAAATCAGCCCCAGCATTTT. Translating it yields CASSVTWGDTLNQPQHF.

This clonotype is labeled as large. The chain carries TRBV20-1 and TRBJ1-1, with 7 bases that match TRBD1. The CDR3 consists of 12 residues. Germline CDR1 and CDR2: DFQATT and SNEGSKA (reference sequence). CDR3 sequence (DNA): TGCAGAGTCCGACAGGGAGCCACTGAAGCTTTCTTT. The encoded protein is CRVRQGATEAFF.

The chain couples TRBV24-1 to TRBJ2-3; D gene ambiguous. Trimming stripped 5 bases from V and 0 bases from J, with 5 bases between. The CDR3 runs to 13 residues. The germline CDR1 and CDR2 sequences are KGHDR and SFDVKD. CDR3 DNA sequence: TGTGCCACCAGTGCTCCTAGCACAGATACGCAGTATTTT. Translation: CATSAPSTDTQYF.

This clonotype is large in the sample. The CDR3 DNA reads TGCGCCAGCAGCCAAGACCCCGGACAGCAGGGGAACACTGAAGCTTTCTTT. Amino acid sequence: CASSQDPGQQGNTEAFF. This chain links TRBV4-1 with TRBJ1-1; perhaps TRBD1 as D (6 bases). V was trimmed by 0 bases and J by 1 base, leaving 15 bases between them. Per the germline V gene, CDR1 is MGHRA and CDR2 is YSYEKL. CDR3 length equals 17 residues.

Relative to its sample, this clonotype is medium-sized. The V call is TRBV7-2, the J call TRBJ1-1; D ambiguous. The CDR3 covers 14 residues. V lost 5 bases and J lost 4, with 14 bases in between. Germline V gives CDR1 SGHTA, CDR2 FQGNSA. In nucleotides, the CDR3 is TGTGCCAGCAGCACGACACCATACTCCACTGAAGCTTTCTTT. Its translation: CASSTTPYSTEAFF.

In its sample, this clonotype is medium-sized. This rearrangement joins TRBV2 to TRBJ1-2; maybe TRBD1 (5 bases). Germline CDR1 is SNHLY and CDR2 is FYNNEI. With 0 bases removed from V and 8 bases from J, the gap between germline ends came to 10 bases. This CDR3 comprises 13 residues. CDR3 nucleotide sequence: TGTGCCAGCAGTGAAGCCCGGGGGTTCGGCTACACCTTC. It specifies CASSEARGFGYTF.

This clonotype is termed medium-sized. CDR3 coding DNA: TGTGCCAGCATCCCGCCGGGTAGCGGTTCCGGTGCGCAGTATTTT. Residues: CASIPPGSGSGAQYF. This chain links TRBV2 with TRBJ2-3, with D tentatively TRBD2 (6 bases). The CDR3 runs to 15 residues. Trimming took 7 bases from V and 10 from J, leaving 24 bases between them. Germline CDR1 SNHLY, CDR2 FYNNEI. Based on the CDR3 plus reference TRBV2 and TRBJ2-3, the full variable domain is EPEVTQTPSHQVTQMGQEVILRCVPISNHLYFYWYRQILGQKVEFLVSFYNNEISEKSEIFDDQFSVERPDGSNFTLKIRSTKLEDSAMYFCASIPPGSGSGAQYFGPGTRLTVL.

This clonotype is labeled as medium-sized. Written as DNA, the CDR3 is TGTGCCAGCAGTGAATGGGACAGGGGTAGCTACAATGAGCAGTTCTTC. This encodes CASSEWDRGSYNEQFF. The gene calls are TRBV6-1 and TRBJ2-1; 10 bases are shared with TRBD1. V was clipped by 2 bases and J by 3 bases; unmatched bases: 4. The CDR3 sequence is 16 residues long. CDR1 MNHNS and CDR2 SASEGT come from the germline V gene.

This clonotype qualifies as medium-sized (0.01 to 0.1%). The chain uses TRBV27 and TRBJ1-2; D perhaps matches TRBD1 (6 bases). The CDR3 is 12 residues long. V dropped 2 bases and J dropped 7 bases, with 8 bases sitting between them. Germline values: CDR1 MNHEY, CDR2 SMNVEV (reference sequence). The CDR3 nucleotides read TGTGCCAGCAGTTTAACAGGGTTTGGCTACACCTTC. It specifies CASSLTGFGYTF.

The V gene is TRBV7-2, the J gene TRBJ2-3, with 8 bases that match TRBD2. The CDR3 covers 16 residues. Germline lookup yields CDR1 SGHTA and CDR2 FQGNSA. V trimming: 2 bases; J trimming: 6 bases; junction bases outside the gene matches: 10. In DNA form, the CDR3 reads TGTGCCAGCAGCTTAATGGCGGGGGGCGGCAGCGATACGCAGTATTTT. This codes for CASSLMAGGGSDTQYF.

By share of the sample, this clonotype is medium-sized. The chain is built from TRBV27 and TRBJ1-5; possible D gene TRBD1, 5 bases. V was clipped by 8 bases and J by 6 bases, with 11 bases between them. The CDR3 is 12 residues long. The V gene's germline CDR1 is MNHEY and CDR2 SMNVEV (reference sequence). The CDR3 DNA reads as TGTGCCAGCGGGGGGGTAAGTCAGCCCCAGCATTTT. Translated, it gives CASGGVSQPQHF.

This clonotype ranks as medium-sized. V and J are TRBV9 and TRBJ2-7; a weak D match, TRBD1 (6 bases). This CDR3 comprises 16 residues. Germline V gene lookup returns CDR1 SGDLS and CDR2 YYNGEE. V was trimmed by 0 bases and J by 0 bases, leaving 13 bases between them. This chain's CDR3 is CASSVGRDRPSYEQYF. DNA for the CDR3: TGTGCCAGCAGCGTAGGACGAGACAGGCCCTCCTACGAGCAGTACTTC. The full variable domain, completed using reference TRBV9 and TRBJ2-7, is DSGVTQTPKHLITATGQRVTLRCSPRSGDLSVYWYQQSLDQGLQFLIQYYNGEERAKGNILERFSAQQFPDLHSELNLSSLELGDSALYFCASSVGRDRPSYEQYFGPGTRLTVT.

This clonotype is labeled medium-sized. This chain uses TRBV27 with TRBJ2-2, with no clear D. The CDR3 extends over 14 amino acids. V dropped 6 bases and J dropped 6 bases, with 14 bases sitting between them. The germline V gene has CDR1 MNHEY and CDR2 SMNVEV (reference sequence). The CDR3 DNA follows: TGTGCCAGCAGCGTGTTCCCGGGTGCCGGGGAGCTGTTTTTT. Residues: CASSVFPGAGELFF.

This clonotype is medium-sized in the sample. V is TRBV12-3 or TRBV12-4 and J is TRBJ2-1; 9 bases line up with TRBD1. This CDR3 comprises 15 residues. V dropped 6 bases and J dropped 3; count of bases not matched to a gene: 6. The CDR3 DNA is TGTGCCAGCAGAAGAGGGACAGGGTTCTACAATGAGCAGTTCTTC. Residues: CASRRGTGFYNEQFF.

This clonotype is medium-sized (0.01 to 0.1%) by share. Being one base from a much bigger clone, this may be a read error. This sequence joins TRBV21-1 and TRBJ2-2. TRBV21-1 has pseudogene status. The CDR3 is 15 amino acids. The CDR3 region is CASSKARRNTGELFF. Written as DNA, the CDR3 is TGTGCCAGCAGCAAAGCACGGAGGAACACCGGGGAGCTGTTTTTT.